This TCR beta chain came from a study of monozygotic twins with inflammatory bowel disease (dated by TCRdb to between 2018 and 2021). In terms of the full investigation: The complete study included about 28 monozygotic twin pairs: 19 IBD-discordant Danish pairs and nine German pairs, of which four were IBD-concordant and five were IBD-discordant. Within discordant pairs, disease-associated traits were sought mainly by comparing IBD patients with their genetically identical healthy co-twins. Each individual had, on average, about 151 000 unique TCRalpha sequences and 181 000 unique TCRbeta sequences available for analysis.

Measured from the cysteine to the phenylalanine, the CDR3 is 15 residues long. DNA is not on record. Sequences MNHEY (CDR1) and SVGAGI (CDR2) are obtained from the germline V gene. From each donor, a roughly 2.5 ml peripheral blood sample was drawn into PAXgene tubes and stored at -80 degrees C. Without any T cell sorting, total RNA was extracted from whole blood using the PAXgene blood miRNA kit on an automated QIAcube. Peripheral blood from monozygotic twin pairs concordant or discordant for inflammatory bowel disease was subjected to deep TCRalpha and TCRbeta repertoire profiling with unique molecular barcoding. For every twin pair, smoking habits were documented, and each individual was categorised as a current, former or never smoker. Receptors were amplified or captured by 5' RACE. Preparation of each TCR library used approximately 4,000 ng of total RNA. For each sample, cDNA was synthesized in eight separate reactions using SMARTScribe reverse transcriptase. During cDNA synthesis, unique molecular identifiers containing a 6-nucleotide sample barcode were introduced by template switching. TCRalpha and TCRbeta cDNA was amplified in two nested PCRs of about 17 and 10 cycles, and bead purification was carried out after each PCR. Before amplification, the cDNA was treated with uracil DNA-glycosylase and purified using the QIAquick PCR purification kit. The second PCR added Illumina TruSeq-compatible adapters along with sample-specific barcodes. TapeStation and Qubit were used to check library quality and concentration, and 4.5 to 5 ng of each library was pooled. Pooled libraries were sequenced on an Illumina HiSeq2500 single-index Rapid Run with 2 x 100 bp reads and custom sequencing primers. The paper's processing steps were these. MiGEC version 1.2.6 was used for UMI-based consensus assembly to correct PCR and sequencing errors. MiXCR version 2.1.1 handled V(D)J alignment, clonotype assembly and CDR3 extraction. Normalisation of gene usage, clonotype sharing and MAIT/NKT TCR abundance was achieved by analysing the top 1000, 10 000 and 20 000 clonotypes per sample. Diversity was computed as the inverse Simpson index with the vegan R package after downsampling to 27 000 UMIs. Paired Mann-Whitney U tests were applied to discordant twin pairs, with Benjamini-Hochberg correction for multiple testing. The reads underwent TCRdb reprocessing, giving one record for each CDR3 protein sequence and no DNA. It is TCRdb's table, rather than the study itself, that gives the V and J calls and clone size. The sample table includes just over 300,000 distinct CDR3 sequences. Of the sample, approximately 5.9% is held by the ten largest clones.

Broader findings and caveats from the paper: Differing immunosuppressive treatments among patients may have added background noise and inter-individual variability to the repertoires. The results gave no support for a single strong signal or clonotype linked to IBD. The analysis was unable to tell apart different T cell subtypes. Compared with healthy twins, IBD patients shared fewer clonotypes with other individuals, and the difference was most pronounced in patients with signs of disease activity. IBD patients had lower TCRbeta repertoire diversity, measured by the inverse Simpson index, than their healthy co-twins. Concordant and discordant twins showed no difference in repertoire similarity, possibly because of limited statistical power.

Remarks on this clonotype: What this receptor recognizes is not known.

Sequenced material: blood. This clonotype originated in a human donor with ulcerative colitis or Crohn's disease, or a healthy co-twin of an affected twin (not recorded which). The V and J genes are TRBV6-5 and TRBJ2-4; the TCRdb call, TRBD1, lacks DNA for checking. The CDR3 here reads CASSYLRGQGNIQYF.